The 5 T cell receptor beta chains listed next were all sequenced from one sample in a study of shared T cell receptors in the human thymus (dated by TCRdb to the early 2020s). Libraries came from the immunoSEQ multiplex PCR assay. What TCRdb holds here is the immuneACCESS table cut down to in-frame rearrangements. Part of the clones is not present; checked against another copy, under half of the missing clones reflect an unresolved V gene, and the others are unexplained. This sample gives more than 550,000 clones in total; approximately 85% of them show up just once. Clones ranked in the top ten supply around 0.0099% of the sample. The sample was also linked to a second study, of human thymus T cells.

The sample taken for sequencing was thymocytes. The source is a girl under three years old with a congenital heart defect. Donor details come from another sample of the same person, matched by shared clones.

This clone occurred a few times. Written as DNA, the CDR3 is TGTGCCAGCAGTTCGCACCGATCCGGGACTAGCACAGATACGCAGTATTTT. Translation: CASSSHRSGTSTDTQYF. V usage is TRBV28 and J usage is TRBJ2-3, with D perhaps matching TRBD2 (6 bases). The V gene lost 4 bases and the J gene lost 0 bases, with 17 bases spanning the gap. The CDR3 contains 17 residues. CDR1 and CDR2 from the germline V gene are MDHEN and SYDVKM. Using reference TRBV28 and TRBJ2-3 for the parts outside the CDR3, the full variable domain is DVKVTQSSRYLVKRTGEKVFLECVQDMDHENMFWYRQDPGLGLRLIYFSYDVKMKEKGDIPEGYSVSREKKERFSLILESASTNQTSMYLCASSSHRSGTSTDTQYFGPGTRLTVL.

This chain connects TRBV27 to TRBJ2-1; 7 bases agree with TRBD2. The CDR3 runs to 15 residues. J lost 0 bases, V lost 3 bases, and 2 bases had no gene match. Per germline, CDR1 MNHEY and CDR2 SMNVEV (reference sequence). CDR3 DNA: TGTGCCAGCAGTTTGGGGGAGGGCTCCTACAATGAGCAGTTCTTC. Its protein product is CASSLGEGSYNEQFF.

This clone was observed a handful of times. The chain has TRBV6-6 and TRBJ2-7; 9 bases fit TRBD1. V shed 8 bases and J 8 bases; nucleotides not matched to a gene: 13. In germline, CDR1 is MNHNY, CDR2 SVGAGI (reference sequence). This CDR3 has 14 amino acids. CDR3 in amino acids: CASLTGQGIRKQYF. CDR3 in DNA: TGTGCCAGCCTAACGGGACAGGGAATAAGGAAGCAGTACTTC.

The chain employs TRBV7-2 and TRBJ2-7, with 12 bases aligning to TRBD1. This CDR3 region has 19 residues. In germline, CDR1 is SGHTA, CDR2 FQGNSA. J lost 6 bases, V lost 2 bases, and 17 bases had no gene match. CDR3: CASSLRRLLFWDRGPEQYF. The CDR3 nucleotides are TGTGCCAGCAGCTTACGTCGGTTACTTTTTTGGGACAGGGGGCCCGAGCAGTACTTC.

The chain combines TRBV4-2 with TRBJ2-4, with TRBD2 as a possible D gene (6 bases). The CDR3 length is 16 residues. Germline V lookup: CDR1 LGHNA, CDR2 YNFKEQ. The V gene lost 3 bases and the J gene lost 3 bases, with 15 bases spanning the gap. CDR3 protein: CASSHSAGPDKNIQYF. CDR3 nucleotides: TGTGCCAGCAGCCACTCGGCGGGGCCGGACAAAAACATTCAGTACTTC.